This T cell receptor (beta chain) was obtained from a study of T cells after yellow fever vaccination (dated by TCRdb to the late 2010s). Study-level background: The SMART-Seq v4 Ultra Low Input RNA kit was used to prepare libraries from fractions with low cell numbers. To track T-cell clones before and after primary and booster YFV17D yellow fever vaccination, bulk TCR alpha and beta repertoires were sequenced longitudinally. Blood was collected at multiple timepoints before and after primary and secondary immunization, and bulk PBMC replicates and cell subsets were isolated. Two healthy male donors made up the cohort, one aged 18 to 29 years and the other aged 30 to 40 years. On the study overall, not on this receptor specifically: Most clones expanded after primary vaccination (96% of CD4 and around 89% of CD8) were re-detected after the booster, suggesting that broad memory maintenance occurred. Because the study included only a couple of donors, the extent to which the findings can be generalized is limited. A small share of clonotypes was detected in both CD4 and CD8 compartments, with the overlap likely arising from convergent recombination. Compared with the primary T-cell response, the secondary T-cell response was faster but weaker, reaching its peak on day 5 rather than on day 15. Because abundant contaminating clonotypes from the bulk population could be contained in FACS-sorted repertoires, computational filtering was required.

Turning to this clonotype: What antigen it recognizes has not been identified. One base away there is no much larger clone; base qualities are not given.

Interpreted using the paper, the treatment or condition label stands for: live attenuated yellow fever vaccine strain. At each blood-draw timepoint, two biological replicates of bulk PBMCs were collected. PBMCs were isolated from peripheral blood using a standard Ficoll-Paque protocol. TriZol was used to extract RNA from bulk PBMCs, from CD4 and CD8 fractions, and from dextramer-positive and dextramer-negative fractions. TCR cDNA was synthesized by 5'RACE template switching, which introduced a universal primer site and unique molecular identifiers. cDNA synthesis was primed from both the TCR alpha and TCR beta constant segments. Libraries were amplified in two PCR steps, with sample barcodes and sequencing adapters added in the second step. Sequencing of libraries was done on Illumina HiSeq 2500 (2x100 bp) or NovaSeq (2x150 bp). As for how the authors treated the data: MIGEC was used to demultiplex reads and collapse the reads into UMI consensus sequences, and MiXCR was used for V(D)J alignment. Vaccine-responding clonotypes were identified with edgeR using replicate PBMC samples, with FDR below 0.01 and a log2 fold change above 5 up to day 15 being required. Each bulk clonotype was labeled CD4 or CD8 based on which sequenced repertoire, CD4 or CD8, contained the clonotype at higher abundance. In-frame beta chains were kept once TCRdb had trimmed the public reads at Q25 with fastp and called clones with MiXCR. Merged by CDR3 protein, the rows form single entries marked with the most common genes and DNA. Here the V and J calls rest on TCRdb's processing, not on the authors' analysis. The sample profile shows around 610,000 distinct CDR3 sequences; about 13% of them were found once. Clones ranked in the top ten supply more than 12% of the sample.

The CDR3 runs 16 residues from the cysteine to the phenylalanine. The entry retains the CDR3 DNA only, 48 bases that are in frame from base 1. The chain employs TRBV21-1 and TRBJ1-3. TRBV21-1 is tagged as a pseudogene. The sample here was PBMCs, taken on the day of the yellow fever booster vaccination. The sequence was obtained from a man aged 25-40 years who received the YFV17D yellow fever vaccine. The CDR3 is CASSSPGLHYLNTIYF. The DNA is as follows: TGTGCCAGCAGCTCCCCTGGACTCCACTATTTGAACACCATATATTTT.